This T cell receptor beta chain came from a study of blood T cell repertoires in COVID-19. CDR1 and CDR2 (germline): SGHRS, YFSETQ. CDR3 length equals 15 residues. Trimming cost V 5 bases and J 2 bases; bases outside gene matches: 8. Assay: immunoSEQ multiplex PCR; the TCRdb copy retains only in-frame clones and omits some. The sample consists of a few hundred thousand clones, 87% of them appearing once. The source is a woman between 18 and 29 years old who had recovered from COVID-19. The V call is TRBV5-1, the J call TRBJ2-3; TRBD1 matches 7 bases. Sequencing used PBMCs or T cells enriched from blood (not recorded which). In nucleotides, the CDR3 is TGCGCCAGCAGATACCGGGACAGCCTCACAGATACGCAGTATTTT. It encodes CASRYRDSLTDTQYF.